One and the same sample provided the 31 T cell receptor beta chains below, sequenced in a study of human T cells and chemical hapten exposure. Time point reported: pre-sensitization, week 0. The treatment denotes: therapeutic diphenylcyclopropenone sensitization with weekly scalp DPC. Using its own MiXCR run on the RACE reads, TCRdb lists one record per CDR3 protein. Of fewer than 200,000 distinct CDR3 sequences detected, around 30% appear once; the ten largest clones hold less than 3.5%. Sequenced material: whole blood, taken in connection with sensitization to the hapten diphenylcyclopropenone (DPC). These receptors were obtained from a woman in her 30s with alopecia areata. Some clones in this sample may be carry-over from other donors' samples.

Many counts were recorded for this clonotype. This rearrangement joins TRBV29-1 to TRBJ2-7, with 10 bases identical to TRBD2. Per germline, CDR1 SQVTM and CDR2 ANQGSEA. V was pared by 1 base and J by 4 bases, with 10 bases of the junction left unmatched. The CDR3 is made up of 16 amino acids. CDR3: CSVEGIAGGKSYEQYF. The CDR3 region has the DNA TGCAGCGTTGAAGGGATAGCGGGAGGAAAGTCGTACGAGCAGTACTTC.

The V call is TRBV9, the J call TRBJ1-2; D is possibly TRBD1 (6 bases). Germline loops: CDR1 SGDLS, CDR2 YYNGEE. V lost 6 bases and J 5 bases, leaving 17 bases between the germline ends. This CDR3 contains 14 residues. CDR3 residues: CASTRWDKEYGYTF. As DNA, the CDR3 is TGTGCCAGCACGCGATGGGACAAAGAGTATGGCTACACCTTC.

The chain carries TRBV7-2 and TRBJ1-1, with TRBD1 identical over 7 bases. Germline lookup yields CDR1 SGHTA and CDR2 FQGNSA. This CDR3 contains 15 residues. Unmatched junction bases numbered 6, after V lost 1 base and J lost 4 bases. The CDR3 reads CASSLGDNRGTEAFF. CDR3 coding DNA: TGTGCCAGCAGCTTAGGGGATAACAGGGGCACTGAAGCTTTCTTT.

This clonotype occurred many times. In DNA, the CDR3 is TGCAGCGTTGGGGAAAATAGCAATCAGCCCCAGCATTTT. Translated: CSVGENSNQPQHF. The chain uses TRBV29-1 and TRBJ1-5, with D hard to call. V lost 4 bases and J lost 0, with 7 bases in between. Germline CDR1 and CDR2: SQVTM and ANQGSEA. The CDR3 loop spans 13 amino acids.

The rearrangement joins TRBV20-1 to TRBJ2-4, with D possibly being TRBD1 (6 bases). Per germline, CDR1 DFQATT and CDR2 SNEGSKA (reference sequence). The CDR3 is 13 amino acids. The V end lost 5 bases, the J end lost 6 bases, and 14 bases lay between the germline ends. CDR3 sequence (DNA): TGCAGTGCTGGCAACAGGGCCGGAAACATTCAGTACTTC. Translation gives CSAGNRAGNIQYF.

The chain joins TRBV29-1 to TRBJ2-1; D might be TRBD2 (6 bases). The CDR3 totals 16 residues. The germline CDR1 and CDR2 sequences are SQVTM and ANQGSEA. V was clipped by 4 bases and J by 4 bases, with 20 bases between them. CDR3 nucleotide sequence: TGCAGCGTTGGATCTTTTGTATCGGCGGGATACAATGAGCAGTTCTTC. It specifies CSVGSFVSAGYNEQFF.

CDR3 DNA sequence: TGTGCCAGCAGTCTGGTACAGAGACAGGGGGCTGATGAGCAGTTCTTC. It codes for CASSLVQRQGADEQFF. The chain carries TRBV28 and TRBJ2-1; the match to TRBD1 covers 10 bases. CDR3 size: 16 residues. Looked up from germline, CDR1 is MDHEN and CDR2 is SYDVKM. V gave up 5 bases and J gave up 8 bases; unmatched junction bases: 12.

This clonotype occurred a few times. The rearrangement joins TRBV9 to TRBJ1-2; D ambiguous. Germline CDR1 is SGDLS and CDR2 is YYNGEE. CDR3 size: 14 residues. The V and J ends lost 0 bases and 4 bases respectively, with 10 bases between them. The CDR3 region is CASSVGAETYGYTF. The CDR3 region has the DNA TGTGCCAGCAGCGTAGGAGCGGAAACCTATGGCTACACCTTC.

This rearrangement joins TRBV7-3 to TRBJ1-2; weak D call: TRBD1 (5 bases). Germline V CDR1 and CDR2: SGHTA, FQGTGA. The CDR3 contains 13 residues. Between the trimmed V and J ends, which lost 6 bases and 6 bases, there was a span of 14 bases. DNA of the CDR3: TGTGCCAGCAGTTCCGGGGCCGGGGATGGCTACACCTTC. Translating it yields CASSSGAGDGYTF.

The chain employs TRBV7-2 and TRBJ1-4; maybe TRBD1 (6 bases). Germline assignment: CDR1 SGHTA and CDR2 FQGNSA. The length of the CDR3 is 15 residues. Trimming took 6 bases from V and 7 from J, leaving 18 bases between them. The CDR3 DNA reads TGTGCCAGCAGTATAGCCCGGGGGCAAGGTGAAAAACTGTTTTTT. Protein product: CASSIARGQGEKLFF. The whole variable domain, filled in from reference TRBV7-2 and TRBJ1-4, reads GAGVSQSPSNKVTEKGKDVELRCDPISGHTALYWYRQSLGQGLEFLIYFQGNSAPDKSGLPSDRFSAERTGGSVSTLTIQRTQQEDSAVYLCASSIARGQGEKLFFGSGTQLSVL.

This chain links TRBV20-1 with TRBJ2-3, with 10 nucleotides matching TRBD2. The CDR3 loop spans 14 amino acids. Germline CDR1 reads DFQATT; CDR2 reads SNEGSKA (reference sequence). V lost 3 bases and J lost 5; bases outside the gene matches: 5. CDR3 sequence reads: CSASRLAGQDTQYF. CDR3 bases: TGCAGTGCTAGTCGACTAGCGGGTCAAGATACGCAGTATTTT.

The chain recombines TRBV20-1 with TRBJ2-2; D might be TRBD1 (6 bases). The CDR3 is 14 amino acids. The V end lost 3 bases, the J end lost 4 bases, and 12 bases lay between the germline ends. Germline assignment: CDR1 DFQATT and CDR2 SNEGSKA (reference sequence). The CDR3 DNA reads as TGCAGTGCTAGTCTGACAGGATCCACCGGGGAGCTGTTTTTT. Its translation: CSASLTGSTGELFF.

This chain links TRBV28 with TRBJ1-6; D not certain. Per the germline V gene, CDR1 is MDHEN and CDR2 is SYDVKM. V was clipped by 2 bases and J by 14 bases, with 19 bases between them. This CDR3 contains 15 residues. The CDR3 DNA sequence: TGTGCCAGCAGTTTAATTGGAGCTGGGCTGGGGACCCTCCACTTT. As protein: CASSLIGAGLGTLHF.

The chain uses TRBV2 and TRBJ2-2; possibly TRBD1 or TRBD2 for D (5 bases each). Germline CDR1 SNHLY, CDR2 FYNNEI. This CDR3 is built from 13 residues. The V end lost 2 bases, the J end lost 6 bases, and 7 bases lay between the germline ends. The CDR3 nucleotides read TGTGCCAGCAGTGAAAGAGGGGCCGGGGAGCTGTTTTTT. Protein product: CASSERGAGELFF. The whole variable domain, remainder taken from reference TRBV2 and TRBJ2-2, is EPEVTQTPSHQVTQMGQEVILRCVPISNHLYFYWYRQILGQKVEFLVSFYNNEISEKSEIFDDQFSVERPDGSNFTLKIRSTKLEDSAMYFCASSERGAGELFFGEGSRLTVL.

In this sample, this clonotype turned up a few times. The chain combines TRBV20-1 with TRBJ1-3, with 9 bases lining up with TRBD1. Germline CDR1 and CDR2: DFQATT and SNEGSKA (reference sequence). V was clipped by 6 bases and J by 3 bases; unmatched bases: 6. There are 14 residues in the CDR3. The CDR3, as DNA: TGCAGTGCCCCCGAGACAGGGGGTGGAAACACCATATATTTT. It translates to CSAPETGGGNTIYF.

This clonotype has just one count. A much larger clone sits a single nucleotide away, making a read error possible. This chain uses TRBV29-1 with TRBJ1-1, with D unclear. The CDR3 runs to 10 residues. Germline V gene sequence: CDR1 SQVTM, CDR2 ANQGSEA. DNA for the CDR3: TGCCGCGTTGGCGGTACTGAAGCTTTCTTT. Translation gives CRVGGTEAFF.

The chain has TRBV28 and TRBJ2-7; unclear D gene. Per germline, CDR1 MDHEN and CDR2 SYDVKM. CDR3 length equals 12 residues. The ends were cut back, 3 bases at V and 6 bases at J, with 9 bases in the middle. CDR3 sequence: CASSLAGPEQYF. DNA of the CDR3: TGTGCCAGCAGTTTGGCCGGGCCCGAGCAGTACTTC.

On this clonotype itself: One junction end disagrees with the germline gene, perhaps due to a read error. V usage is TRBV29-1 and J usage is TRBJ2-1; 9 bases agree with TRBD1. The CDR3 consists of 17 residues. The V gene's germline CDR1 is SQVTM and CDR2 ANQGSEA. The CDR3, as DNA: TGCAGCGTTGAAGATCTCCGGACAGGGGACTCCAACAATGAGCAGTTCTTC. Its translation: CSVEDLRTGDSNNEQFF.

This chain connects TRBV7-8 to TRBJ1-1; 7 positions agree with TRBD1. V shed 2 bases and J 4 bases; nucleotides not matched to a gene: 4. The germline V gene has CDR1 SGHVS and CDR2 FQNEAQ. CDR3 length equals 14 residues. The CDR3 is CASSLTGAGTEAFF. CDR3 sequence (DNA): TGTGCCAGCAGCTTAACAGGGGCGGGCACTGAAGCTTTCTTT.

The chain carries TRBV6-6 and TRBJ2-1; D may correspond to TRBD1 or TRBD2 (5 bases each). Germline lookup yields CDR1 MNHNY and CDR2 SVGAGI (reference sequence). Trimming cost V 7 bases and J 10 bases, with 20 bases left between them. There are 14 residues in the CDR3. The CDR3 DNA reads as TGTGCCAGCACCTTCGGGGACCTACGGGCCGAGCAGTTCTTC. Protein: CASTFGDLRAEQFF.

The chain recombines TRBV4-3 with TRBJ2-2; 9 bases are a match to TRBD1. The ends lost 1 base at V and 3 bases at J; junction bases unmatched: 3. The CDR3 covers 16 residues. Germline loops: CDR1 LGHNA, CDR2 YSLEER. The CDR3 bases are TGCGCCAGCAGCCAAGGAGGACAGGGGCACACCGGGGAGCTGTTTTTT. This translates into CASSQGGQGHTGELFF.

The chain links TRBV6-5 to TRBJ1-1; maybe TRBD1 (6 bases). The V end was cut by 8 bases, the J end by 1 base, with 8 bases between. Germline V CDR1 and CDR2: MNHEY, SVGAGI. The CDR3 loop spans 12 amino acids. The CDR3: CASQDRNTEAFF. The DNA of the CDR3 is TGTGCCAGCCAGGACAGGAACACTGAAGCTTTCTTT.

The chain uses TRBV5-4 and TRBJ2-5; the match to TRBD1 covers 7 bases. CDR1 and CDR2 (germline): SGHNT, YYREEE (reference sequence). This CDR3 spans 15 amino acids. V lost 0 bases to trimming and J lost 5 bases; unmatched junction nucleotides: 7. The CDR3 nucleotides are TGTGCCAGCAGCTTGGGAGGGGGCGCTCGGGAGACCCAGTACTTC. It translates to CASSLGGGARETQYF.

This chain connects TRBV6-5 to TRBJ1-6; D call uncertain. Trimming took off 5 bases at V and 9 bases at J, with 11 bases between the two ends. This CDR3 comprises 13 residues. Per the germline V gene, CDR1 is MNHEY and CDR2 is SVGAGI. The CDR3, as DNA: TGTGCCAGCAGTCAGTCTTCCCTTTCACCCCTCCACTTT. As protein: CASSQSSLSPLHF.

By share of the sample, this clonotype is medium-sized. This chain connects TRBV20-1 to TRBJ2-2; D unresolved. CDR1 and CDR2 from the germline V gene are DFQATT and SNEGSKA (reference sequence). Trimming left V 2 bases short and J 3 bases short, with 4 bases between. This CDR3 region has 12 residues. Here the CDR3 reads CSARHHTGELFF. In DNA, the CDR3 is TGCAGTGCTAGACACCACACCGGGGAGCTGTTTTTT.

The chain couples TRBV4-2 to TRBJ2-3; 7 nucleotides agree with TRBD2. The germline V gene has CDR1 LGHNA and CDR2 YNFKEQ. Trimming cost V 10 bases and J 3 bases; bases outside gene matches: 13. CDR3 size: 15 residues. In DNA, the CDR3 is TGTGCCACCGCCGAGCGGGGTGAACGTACAGATACGCAGTATTTT. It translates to CATAERGERTDTQYF.

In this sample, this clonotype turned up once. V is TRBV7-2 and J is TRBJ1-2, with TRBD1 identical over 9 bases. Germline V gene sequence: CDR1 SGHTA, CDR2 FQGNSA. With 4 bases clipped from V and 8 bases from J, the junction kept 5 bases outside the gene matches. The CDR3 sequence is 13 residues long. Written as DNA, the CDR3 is TGTGCCAGCAGCTGGGACAGGGTTACAGGCTACACCTTC. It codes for CASSWDRVTGYTF.

The CDR3, as DNA: TGCGCCAGCAGCATTCAGGGGGCGCGCATGAACACTGAAGCTTTCTTT. It is translated as CASSIQGARMNTEAFF. The chain carries TRBV5-1 and TRBJ1-1; the match to TRBD1 covers 8 bases. After removal of 4 bases from V and 0 bases from J, the junction contained 8 bases not matched to a gene. This CDR3 comprises 16 residues. Germline-derived CDR1 and CDR2 are SGHRS and YFSETQ. Supplemented by reference TRBV5-1 and TRBJ1-1, the full variable domain reads KAGVTQTPRYLIKTRGQQVTLSCSPISGHRSVSWYQQTPGQGLQFLFEYFSETQRNKGNFPGRFSGRQFSNSRSEMNVSTLELGDSALYLCASSIQGARMNTEAFFGQGTRLTVV.

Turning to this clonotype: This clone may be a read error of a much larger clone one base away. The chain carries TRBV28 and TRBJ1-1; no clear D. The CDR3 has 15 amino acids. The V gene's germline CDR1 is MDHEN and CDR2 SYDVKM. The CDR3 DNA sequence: TGTGGCAGCAGCCCGACGTGGGGTTCGTACACTGAAGCTTTCTTT. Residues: CGSSPTWGSYTEAFF.

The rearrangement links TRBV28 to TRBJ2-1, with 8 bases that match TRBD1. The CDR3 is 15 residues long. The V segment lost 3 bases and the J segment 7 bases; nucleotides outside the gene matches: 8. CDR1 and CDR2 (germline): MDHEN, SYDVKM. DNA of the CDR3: TGTGCCAGCAGTTTGGAGGCAGGGGGCTGGAATGAGCAGTTCTTC. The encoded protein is CASSLEAGGWNEQFF.

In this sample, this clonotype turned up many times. The CDR3 DNA reads TGCAGTGCTATTATTGGGACTACCTACGAGCAGTACTTC. Its translation: CSAIIGTTYEQYF. V gene TRBV20-1 combines with J gene TRBJ2-7; 7 nucleotides match TRBD2. J gave up 2 bases and V 4 bases, and 5 bases lay outside the gene matches. CDR1 is DFQATT and CDR2 is SNEGSKA in the germline V gene (reference sequence). This CDR3 comprises 13 residues.